Each of the 26 T cell receptor beta chains below was sequenced from the same sample in a study of blood T cell repertoires in COVID-19. Profiling relied on immunoSEQ multiplex PCR, and the TCRdb table lists in-frame clones only, not all of them. The table has fewer than 450,000 clones, approximately 84% seen once. Sequencing was performed on PBMCs or T cells enriched from blood (not recorded which). Receptors originate from a woman aged 25 to 39 who had recovered from COVID-19.

The gene calls are TRBV27 and TRBJ1-6; D call uncertain. V dropped 6 bases and J dropped 7 bases, with 7 bases sitting between them. CDR3 size: 12 residues. Germline V gene data show CDR1 as MNHEY and CDR2 as SMNVEV (reference sequence). CDR3 in DNA: TGTGCCAGCAGGAATAGCAATTCACCCCTCCACTTT. Translating it yields CASRNSNSPLHF.

V gene TRBV2 combines with J gene TRBJ2-1, with a tentative D call TRBD1 (6 bases). CDR1 and CDR2 (germline): SNHLY, FYNNEI. CDR3 length: 14 amino acids. V dropped 11 bases and J dropped 9 bases, with 23 bases sitting between them. This chain's CDR3 is CASSWTETAGEQFF. The CDR3, as DNA: TGTGCCTCCTCTTGGACAGAGACTGCTGGTGAGCAGTTCTTC.

The V call is TRBV21-1, the J call TRBJ2-3; the table's D call, TRBD2, was not checked against the DNA. TRBV21-1 is annotated as a pseudogene. This CDR3 spans 17 amino acids. Written as DNA, the CDR3 is TGTGCCAGCAGCAAAGGCAAGAGCGGGGCGAGCACAGATACGCAGTATTTT. It is translated as CASSKGKSGASTDTQYF.

This rearrangement joins TRBV7-8 to TRBJ1-6; 7 bases are shared with TRBD1. Germline CDR1 reads SGHVS; CDR2 reads FQNEAQ. Trimming cost V 5 bases and J 6 bases; bases outside gene matches: 4. CDR3 length equals 14 residues. Written as DNA, the CDR3 is TGTGCCAGCAGCCCAGGGACAGTTAATTCACCCCTCCACTTT. Translation: CASSPGTVNSPLHF.

This clone was detected only once. The chain combines TRBV6-5 with TRBJ1-1; 11 bases line up with TRBD1. Germline V gives CDR1 MNHEY, CDR2 SVGAGI. J lost 5 bases, V lost 4 bases, and 3 bases had no gene match. CDR3 size: 14 residues. CDR3 protein: CASSWGTGGTEAFF. The CDR3 DNA is TGTGCCAGCAGTTGGGGGACAGGGGGAACTGAAGCTTTCTTT.

V is TRBV21-1 and J is TRBJ2-1; the DNA was not used to check the table's D call, TRBD2. TRBV21-1 is listed as a pseudogene. The CDR3 sequence is 16 residues long. CDR3 sequence reads: CASSKPILTPYNEQFF. The CDR3 DNA reads TGTGCCAGCAGCAAACCTATCCTAACGCCCTACAATGAGCAGTTCTTC.

V gene TRBV5-1 combines with J gene TRBJ1-1; no firm D call. The germline V and J ends were trimmed by 6 bases and 1 base, with 10 bases remaining between them. The CDR3 has 13 residues. Germline V gives CDR1 SGHRS, CDR2 YFSETQ. CDR3 coding DNA: TGCGCCAGCATGAACGGGGAGAACACTGAAGCTTTCTTT. It codes for CASMNGENTEAFF.

The sample holds one count of this clone. The chain combines TRBV28 with TRBJ2-5; 10 bases fit TRBD1. With V trimmed by 6 bases and J by 7 bases, 14 bases remained unmatched. The CDR3 runs 16 residues. The germline V gene encodes CDR1 MDHEN and CDR2 SYDVKM. CDR3 nucleotide sequence: TGTGCCAGCAGCCCGCGAGGACAGGGGGGAGCAGGGACCCAGTACTTC. Translated: CASSPRGQGGAGTQYF.

The rearrangement joins TRBV9 to TRBJ1-2; 7 nucleotides align to TRBD1. The CDR3 contains 16 residues. The ends lost 1 base at V and 6 bases at J; junction bases unmatched: 12. The germline gives CDR1 SGDLS, CDR2 YYNGEE. The CDR3 DNA reads TGTGCCAGCAGCGTATCAGGGGGAAGCTGGGGGAATGGCTACACCTTC. This codes for CASSVSGGSWGNGYTF.

CDR3 amino acids: CASSTVNSPLHF. The CDR3 DNA is TGTGCCAGCAGTACTGTAAATTCACCCCTCCACTTT. The rearrangement uses TRBV27 and TRBJ1-6; D gene uncertain. The CDR3 has 12 amino acids. The V end lost 5 bases, the J end lost 7 bases, and 6 bases lay between the germline ends. CDR1 and CDR2 (germline): MNHEY, SMNVEV (reference sequence).

The genes are TRBV25-1 and TRBJ1-2; D is possibly TRBD1 (5 bases). CDR3 length: 13 residues. Trimming took 6 bases from V and 8 from J, leaving 16 bases between them. The germline V gene has CDR1 MGHDK and CDR2 SYGVNS. The CDR3 nucleotides read TGTGCCAGCAGGGCAGCAGGGACTCACGGCTACACCTTC. Its protein is CASRAAGTHGYTF.

CDR3 coding DNA: TGTGCCAGCAGCGTAGCTAGTGCCGGGGAGCTGTTTTTT. It translates to CASSVASAGELFF. The V gene is TRBV9, the J gene TRBJ2-2; D uncertain. Deletions cut 0 bases from V and 6 bases from J, with 6 bases between. The CDR3 is made up of 13 amino acids. Looked up from germline, CDR1 is SGDLS and CDR2 is YYNGEE.

This chain links TRBV18 with TRBJ2-5; the D gene is possibly TRBD1 (7 bases). CDR1 and CDR2 from the germline V gene are KGHSH and LQKENI. V lost 3 bases and J 4 bases, leaving 15 bases between the germline ends. This CDR3 region has 15 residues. DNA for the CDR3: TGTGCCAGCTCACCCTCAGGGGGGACGGCAGAGACCCAGTACTTC. Residues: CASSPSGGTAETQYF.

The rearrangement joins TRBV30 to TRBJ1-4, with D perhaps TRBD1 (6 bases). Germline assignment: CDR1 GTSNPN and CDR2 SVGIG (reference sequence). The CDR3 consists of 14 residues. V lost 3 bases and J lost 8, with 16 bases in between. The CDR3 nucleotides are TGTGCCTGGAGCGGTGGGGGGGGCCGAGAAAAACTGTTTTTT. It specifies CAWSGGGGREKLFF.

J is TRBJ1-2 and V is TRBV30, with 7 bases fitting TRBD1. V was pared by 0 bases and J by 3 bases, with 4 bases of the junction left unmatched. The CDR3 covers 14 residues. Germline CDR1 GTSNPN, CDR2 SVGIG (reference sequence). The DNA for the CDR3 is TGTGCCTGGAGTGTACAGGGGTGGGACTATGGCTACACCTTC. This sequence encodes CAWSVQGWDYGYTF.

V is TRBV6-6 and J is TRBJ2-2; D is perhaps TRBD1 (5 bases). V lost 6 bases to trimming and J lost 0 bases, with 11 bases between them. CDR3 length: 15 residues. CDR1 MNHNY and CDR2 SVGAGI come from the germline V gene (reference sequence). DNA for the CDR3: TGTGCCAGCAGCCCCACAGGACCGAACACCGGGGAGCTGTTTTTT. It translates to CASSPTGPNTGELFF.

The chain couples TRBV7-9 to TRBJ2-2, with TRBD1 identical over 8 bases. CDR3 length: 15 amino acids. The trim removed 5 bases at V and 8 bases at J, leaving 10 bases unmatched. Germline V lookup: CDR1 SEHNR, CDR2 FQNEAQ (reference sequence). The CDR3: CASSLRTGMDGELFF. In nucleotides, the CDR3 is TGTGCCAGCAGCCTACGGACAGGGATGGATGGGGAGCTGTTTTTT.

The chain joins TRBV11-2 to TRBJ2-5; 8 bases fit TRBD2. Germline assignment: CDR1 SGHAT and CDR2 FQNNGV. The CDR3 extends over 16 amino acids. Trimming at V came to 2 bases and at J to 2 bases, leaving 7 bases not matched to a gene. The CDR3 DNA sequence: TGTGCCAGCAGCTTATTCTATTCGGGGGGGCAAGAGACCCAGTACTTC. Translated, it gives CASSLFYSGGQETQYF. The full variable domain, completed using reference TRBV11-2 and TRBJ2-5, is EAGVAQSPRYKIIEKRQSVAFWCNPISGHATLYWYQQILGQGPKLLIQFQNNGVVDDSQLPKDRFSAERLKGVDSTLKIQPAKLEDSAVYLCASSLFYSGGQETQYFGPGTRLLVL.

CDR3 in DNA: TGTGCCAGCAGCGAAACGAGCGGGAATCAGCCCCAGCATTTT. Translating it yields CASSETSGNQPQHF. This chain connects TRBV16 to TRBJ1-5; D gene unclear. CDR1 KGHSY and CDR2 FQNENV come from the germline V gene. CDR3 length: 14 residues. Trimming shortened V by 5 bases and J by 4 bases, and 12 bases separated the two germline ends.

This clone was counted between two and nine times. This chain joins TRBV20-1 and TRBJ2-1; TRBD2 aligns across 7 bases. This CDR3 spans 11 amino acids. The V segment lost 7 bases and the J segment 9 bases; nucleotides outside the gene matches: 6. CDR1 is DFQATT, CDR2 SNEGSKA, per germline (reference sequence). The CDR3 region is CSGSGEGEQFF. In nucleotides, the CDR3 is TGCAGTGGTTCCGGGGAGGGTGAGCAGTTCTTC.

V and J are TRBV5-1 and TRBJ2-2; no firm D call. Trimming shortened V by 3 bases and J by 2 bases, and 8 bases separated the two germline ends. The CDR3 extends over 14 amino acids. CDR1 and CDR2 (germline): SGHRS, YFSETQ. Written as DNA, the CDR3 is TGCGCCAGCAGCTGGGCAGAAAACACCGGGGAGCTGTTTTTT. It translates to CASSWAENTGELFF. The full variable domain, with the rest looked up from reference TRBV5-1 and TRBJ2-2, is KAGVTQTPRYLIKTRGQQVTLSCSPISGHRSVSWYQQTPGQGLQFLFEYFSETQRNKGNFPGRFSGRQFSNSRSEMNVSTLELGDSALYLCASSWAENTGELFFGEGSRLTVL.

The J gene is TRBJ1-1, the V gene TRBV7-8, with 8 nucleotides matching TRBD1. The germline gives CDR1 SGHVS, CDR2 FQNEAQ. The CDR3 extends over 14 amino acids. V dropped 5 bases and J dropped 7; count of bases not matched to a gene: 9. The CDR3 DNA reads TGTGCCAGCAGCACCCGACAGGGGACCCTTGAAGCTTTCTTT. Protein: CASSTRQGTLEAFF.

V gene TRBV29-1 combines with J gene TRBJ2-3, with D perhaps matching TRBD2 (5 bases). Germline CDR1 and CDR2: SQVTM and ANQGSEA. This CDR3 is built from 13 residues. The V end lost 7 bases, the J end lost 2 bases, and 13 bases lay between the germline ends. The CDR3 nucleotides are TGCAGCGGAGGGATGCCGCTCACAGATACGCAGTATTTT. Amino acid sequence: CSGGMPLTDTQYF.

The V and J genes are TRBV2 and TRBJ1-5; D is uncertain. Trimming shortened V by 10 bases and J by 1 base, and 17 bases separated the two germline ends. Germline values: CDR1 SNHLY, CDR2 FYNNEI. CDR3 length: 15 amino acids. The DNA for the CDR3 is TGTGCCACCAGAGAGGGAATTGCAAGCAATCAGCCCCAGCATTTT. Translation gives CATREGIASNQPQHF.

This clone was recorded a few times. The rearrangement joins TRBV6-5 to TRBJ2-7; 8 nucleotides agree with TRBD2. Per the germline V gene, CDR1 is MNHEY and CDR2 is SVGAGI. Germline trimming cut 5 bases from V and 0 bases from J; bases unmatched to any gene: 6. The CDR3 contains 15 residues. In DNA form, the CDR3 reads TGTGCCAGCAGTCCCCCAGCGGGGGCCTCCTACGAGCAGTACTTC. It yields the protein CASSPPAGASYEQYF.

This clone was seen a single time. The rearrangement uses TRBV5-5 and TRBJ2-2; D is perhaps TRBD2 (7 bases). The CDR3 spans 16 residues. Germline-derived CDR1 and CDR2 are SGHKS and YYEKEE (reference sequence). The ends were cut back, 4 bases at V and 3 bases at J, with 16 bases in the middle. CDR3: CASSNLRGADTGELFF. DNA of the CDR3: TGTGCCAGCAGCAACCTACGGGGGGCCGACACCGGGGAGCTGTTTTTT.